This paragraph reports one T cell receptor beta chain. Its cognate antigen is unknown. The record originates from a study of OX40 agonist ivuxolimab in advanced cancers. About the study: Those enrolled were roughly 80% male, with a mean age of around 55 years and ages from about 20 to 85.

Study-level findings and limits: Expanded clones were, on average, more numerous in CD8+ T cells than in CD4+. Among the lowest levels of clonal expansion were found in partial responders at 0.1-3.0 mg/kg.

J was trimmed by 3 bases and V by 1 base; bases with no gene match: 3. The CDR3 extends over 14 amino acids. Germline CDR1 reads SGHTA; CDR2 reads FQGNSA. Clones were sequenced by immunoSEQ multiplex PCR, and TCRdb holds only the in-frame ones, with some missing. The profile shows approximately 70,000 clones, around 88% of them singletons. V usage is TRBV7-2 and J usage is TRBJ2-7, with 7 bases lining up with TRBD2. This TCR was recovered from an adult with an advanced solid tumor such as melanoma, head and neck, liver or kidney cancer. The material sequenced was CD4+ or CD8+ T cells sorted from blood, taken in a trial of the OX40 agonist ivuxolimab. CDR3 loop: CASSLGGGVYEQYF. CDR3 nucleotides: TGTGCCAGCAGCTTAGGCGGGGGAGTCTACGAGCAGTACTTC.